This TCR beta chain was captured by sequencing in a study of control samples from healthy donors and cancer patients (TCRdb year 2020). Libraries were constructed by the immunoSEQ multiplex PCR assay. In its TCRdb copy, this immuneACCESS table keeps in-frame sequences only and misses some clones. Where compared with another copy, unresolved V genes explain less than half of these, and the others have no known cause. The sample has approximately 150,000 clones on record, just over 85% of them singletons. In total, the top ten clones hold over 1.5% of the sample. This clone showed up just a few times. The specificity of this receptor is unknown. No base qualities exist here, and no much larger clone lies one base off it. Other nucleotide sequences from this sample produce the same CDR3. At the junction V is shortened by 3 bases and J by 2 bases, with 8 bases in between. The CDR3, from cysteine to phenylalanine, totals 14 residues. Of the read, only the CDR3 DNA is kept; its 42 bases are in frame from base 1. The germline V gene provides CDR1 MDHEN and CDR2 SYDVKM.

Rearrangement joined TRBV28 to TRBJ1-5; a confident D gene designation cannot be given. Sample: blood. The clonotype comes from a young man in good health. The nucleotide sequence is given as TGTGCCAGCAGTTTGGGATTGGGCAATCAGCCCCAGCATTTT. Translated, it reads CASSLGLGNQPQHF. The variable domain in full, with residues beyond the CDR3 obtained from the reference TRBV28 and TRBJ1-5 genes, is DVKVTQSSRYLVKRTGEKVFLECVQDMDHENMFWYRQDPGLGLRLIYFSYDVKMKEKGDIPEGYSVSREKKERFSLILESASTNQTSMYLCASSLGLGNQPQHFGDGTRLSIL.